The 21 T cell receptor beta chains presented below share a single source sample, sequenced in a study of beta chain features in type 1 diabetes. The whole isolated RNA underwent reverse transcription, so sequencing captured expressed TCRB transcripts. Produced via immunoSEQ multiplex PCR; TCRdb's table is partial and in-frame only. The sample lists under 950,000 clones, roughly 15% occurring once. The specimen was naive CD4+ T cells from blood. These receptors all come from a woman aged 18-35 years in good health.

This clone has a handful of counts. The CDR3 reads CASRRNQETQYF. The CDR3 coding sequence is TGTGCCAGCAGACGCAACCAAGAGACCCAGTACTTC. The chain is built from TRBV27 and TRBJ2-5; no firm D call. CDR3 size: 12 residues. Per germline, CDR1 MNHEY and CDR2 SMNVEV (reference sequence). Between the trimmed V and J ends, which lost 6 bases and 0 bases, there was a span of 5 bases.

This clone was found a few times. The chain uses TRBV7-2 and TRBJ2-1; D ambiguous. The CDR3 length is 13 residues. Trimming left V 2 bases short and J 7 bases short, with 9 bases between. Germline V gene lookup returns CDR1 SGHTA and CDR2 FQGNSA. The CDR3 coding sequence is TGTGCCAGCAGCTTACCCCTGGCTAATGAGCAGTTCTTC. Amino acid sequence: CASSLPLANEQFF. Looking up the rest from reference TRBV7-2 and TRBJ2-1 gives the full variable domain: GAGVSQSPSNKVTEKGKDVELRCDPISGHTALYWYRQSLGQGLEFLIYFQGNSAPDKSGLPSDRFSAERTGGSVSTLTIQRTQQEDSAVYLCASSLPLANEQFFGPGTRLTVL.

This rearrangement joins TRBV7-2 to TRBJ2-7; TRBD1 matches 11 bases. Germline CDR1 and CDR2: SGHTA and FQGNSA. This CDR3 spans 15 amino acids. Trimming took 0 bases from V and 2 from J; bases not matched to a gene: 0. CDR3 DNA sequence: TGTGCCAGCAGCTTAGCGGGACAGGGGGCCTACGAGCAGTACTTC. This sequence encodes CASSLAGQGAYEQYF.

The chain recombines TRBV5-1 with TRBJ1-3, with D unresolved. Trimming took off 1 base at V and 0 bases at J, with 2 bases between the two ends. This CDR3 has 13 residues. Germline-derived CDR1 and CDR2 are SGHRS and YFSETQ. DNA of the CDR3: TGCGCCAGCAGCTTGTTCTCTGGAAACACCATATATTTT. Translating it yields CASSLFSGNTIYF.

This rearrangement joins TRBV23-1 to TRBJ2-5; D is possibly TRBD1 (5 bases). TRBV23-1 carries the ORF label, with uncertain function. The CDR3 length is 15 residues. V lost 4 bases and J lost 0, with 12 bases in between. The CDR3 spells CASSRRVGDQETQYF. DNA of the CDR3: TGCGCCAGCAGTCGCAGGGTCGGAGACCAAGAGACCCAGTACTTC.

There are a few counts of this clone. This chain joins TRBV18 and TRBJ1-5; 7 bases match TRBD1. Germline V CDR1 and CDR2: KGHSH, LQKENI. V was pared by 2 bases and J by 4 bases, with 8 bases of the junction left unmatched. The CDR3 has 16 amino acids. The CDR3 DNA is TGTGCCAGCTCACCAAGCGACAGGGTCGGTAATCAGCCCCAGCATTTT. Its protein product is CASSPSDRVGNQPQHF.

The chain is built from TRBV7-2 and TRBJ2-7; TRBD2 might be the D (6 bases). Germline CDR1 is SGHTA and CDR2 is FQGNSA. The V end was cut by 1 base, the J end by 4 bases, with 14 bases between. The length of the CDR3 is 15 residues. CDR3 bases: TGTGCCAGCAGCTTAGTTCGAGCGGGTTATTACGAGCAGTACTTC. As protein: CASSLVRAGYYEQYF.

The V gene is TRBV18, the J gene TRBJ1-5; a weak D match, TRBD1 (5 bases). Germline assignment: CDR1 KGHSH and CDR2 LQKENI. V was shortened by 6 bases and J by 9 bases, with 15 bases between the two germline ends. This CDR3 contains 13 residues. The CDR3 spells CASSTESFGPQHF. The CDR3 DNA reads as TGTGCCAGCTCGACAGAAAGTTTCGGGCCCCAGCATTTT.

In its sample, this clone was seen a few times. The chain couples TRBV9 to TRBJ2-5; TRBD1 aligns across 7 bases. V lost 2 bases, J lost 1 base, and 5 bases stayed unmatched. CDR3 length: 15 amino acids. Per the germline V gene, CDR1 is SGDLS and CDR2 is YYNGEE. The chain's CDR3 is CASSVPAGGQETQYF. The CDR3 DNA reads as TGTGCCAGCAGCGTTCCTGCAGGGGGCCAAGAGACCCAGTACTTC.

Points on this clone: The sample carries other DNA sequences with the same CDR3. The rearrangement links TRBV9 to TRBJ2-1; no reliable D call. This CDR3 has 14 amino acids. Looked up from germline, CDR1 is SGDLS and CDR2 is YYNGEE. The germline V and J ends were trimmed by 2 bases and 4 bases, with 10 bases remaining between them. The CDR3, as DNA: TGTGCCAGCAGCGTGGGTAGCAGGTACAATGAGCAGTTCTTC. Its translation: CASSVGSRYNEQFF.

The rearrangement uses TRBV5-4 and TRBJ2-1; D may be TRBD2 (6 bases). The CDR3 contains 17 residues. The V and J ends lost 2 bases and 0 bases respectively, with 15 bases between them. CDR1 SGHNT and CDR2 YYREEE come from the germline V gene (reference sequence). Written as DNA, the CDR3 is TGTGCCAGCAGCTTCCATGAATTAGCGGTCTCCTACAATGAGCAGTTCTTC. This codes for CASSFHELAVSYNEQFF.

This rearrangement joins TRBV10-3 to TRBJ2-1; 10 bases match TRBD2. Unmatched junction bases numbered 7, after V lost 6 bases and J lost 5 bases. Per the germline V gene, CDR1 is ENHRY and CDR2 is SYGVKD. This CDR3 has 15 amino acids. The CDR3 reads CAIRENSGRNNEQFF. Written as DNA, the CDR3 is TGTGCCATCAGAGAAAATAGCGGGAGGAACAATGAGCAGTTCTTC.

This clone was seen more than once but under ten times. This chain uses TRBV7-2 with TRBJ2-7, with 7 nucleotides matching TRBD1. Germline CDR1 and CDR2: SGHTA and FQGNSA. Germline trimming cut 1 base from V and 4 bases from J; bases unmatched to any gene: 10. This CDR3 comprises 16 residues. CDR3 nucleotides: TGTGCCAGCAGCTTAGTCGGACAGGCTCCCCTATACGAGCAGTACTTC. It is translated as CASSLVGQAPLYEQYF.

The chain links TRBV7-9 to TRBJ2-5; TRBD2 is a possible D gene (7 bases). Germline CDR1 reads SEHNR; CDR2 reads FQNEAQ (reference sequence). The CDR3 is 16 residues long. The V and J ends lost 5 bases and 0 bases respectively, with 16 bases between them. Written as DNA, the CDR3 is TGTGCCAGCAGCGAGCGGGACACCCAGTACCAAGAGACCCAGTACTTC. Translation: CASSERDTQYQETQYF.

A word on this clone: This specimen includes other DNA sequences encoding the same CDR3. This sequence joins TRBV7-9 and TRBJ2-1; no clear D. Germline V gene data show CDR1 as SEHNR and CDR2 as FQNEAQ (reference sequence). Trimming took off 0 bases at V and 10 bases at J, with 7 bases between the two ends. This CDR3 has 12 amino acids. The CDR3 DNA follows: TGTGCCAGCAGCTTAGCTGGCGGCGAGCAGTTCTTC. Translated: CASSLAGGEQFF.

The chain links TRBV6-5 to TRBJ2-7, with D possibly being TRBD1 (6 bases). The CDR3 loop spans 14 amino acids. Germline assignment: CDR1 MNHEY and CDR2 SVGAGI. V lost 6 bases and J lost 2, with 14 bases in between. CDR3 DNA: TGTGCCAGCAGGATCAGGGGTGAGACCTACGAGCAGTACTTC. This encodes CASRIRGETYEQYF.

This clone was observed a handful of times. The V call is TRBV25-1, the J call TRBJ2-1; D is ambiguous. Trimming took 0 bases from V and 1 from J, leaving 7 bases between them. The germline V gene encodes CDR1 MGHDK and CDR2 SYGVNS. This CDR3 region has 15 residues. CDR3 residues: CASSEYRSSYNEQFF. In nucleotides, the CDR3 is TGTGCCAGCAGTGAATACCGGAGTTCCTACAATGAGCAGTTCTTC.

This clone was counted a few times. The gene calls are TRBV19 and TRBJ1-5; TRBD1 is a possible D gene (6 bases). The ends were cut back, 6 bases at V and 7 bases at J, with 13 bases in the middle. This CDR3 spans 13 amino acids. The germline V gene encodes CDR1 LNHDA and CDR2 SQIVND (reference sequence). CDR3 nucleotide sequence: TGTGCCAGTAGCCCCCGGGGGCTACAGCCCCAGCATTTT. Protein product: CASSPRGLQPQHF.

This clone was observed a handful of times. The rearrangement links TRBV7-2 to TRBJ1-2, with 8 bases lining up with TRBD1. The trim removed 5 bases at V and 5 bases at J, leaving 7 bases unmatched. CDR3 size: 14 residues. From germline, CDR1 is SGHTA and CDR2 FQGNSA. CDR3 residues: CASSLAGGWYGYTF. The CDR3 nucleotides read TGTGCCAGCAGCCTGGCAGGGGGCTGGTATGGCTACACCTTC.

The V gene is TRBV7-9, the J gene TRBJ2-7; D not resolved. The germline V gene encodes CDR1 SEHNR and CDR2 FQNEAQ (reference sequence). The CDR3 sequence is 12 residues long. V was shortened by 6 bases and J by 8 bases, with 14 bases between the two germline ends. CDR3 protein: CASSPSPGQQYF. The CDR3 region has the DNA TGTGCCAGCAGTCCTTCCCCTGGACAGCAGTACTTC.

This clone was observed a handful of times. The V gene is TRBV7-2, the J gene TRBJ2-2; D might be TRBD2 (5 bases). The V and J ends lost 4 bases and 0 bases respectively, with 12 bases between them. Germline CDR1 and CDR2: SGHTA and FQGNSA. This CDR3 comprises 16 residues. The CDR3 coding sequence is TGTGCCAGCAGCTCCCAAGCGGCAGCGAACACCGGGGAGCTGTTTTTT. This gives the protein CASSSQAAANTGELFF. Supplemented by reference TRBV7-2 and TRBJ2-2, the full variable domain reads GAGVSQSPSNKVTEKGKDVELRCDPISGHTALYWYRQSLGQGLEFLIYFQGNSAPDKSGLPSDRFSAERTGGSVSTLTIQRTQQEDSAVYLCASSSQAAANTGELFFGEGSRLTVL.